This T cell receptor beta chain was profiled in a study of blood T cell repertoires in COVID-19. Study background: There were acute and convalescent COVID-19 samples, and they came from the United States, Italy and Spain. PBMCs, B-cell-depleted T cells, or T cells provided the cDNA or gDNA that made up the material.

Germline V gene data show CDR1 as MNHEY and CDR2 as SMNVEV (reference sequence). This CDR3 is 13 amino acids long. With V trimmed by 10 bases and J by 5 bases, 9 bases remained unmatched. Study processing details: Cell counts per sample came from amplifying reference gene primers. The data were produced by immunoSEQ multiplex PCR, yet TCRdb's version contains in-frame clones alone and is incomplete. V, J and clone size are those of that table, while D and trimming were read from the DNA. The sample consists of some 180,000 clones, around 85% of them appearing once. The TCR comes from a man aged 40-49 years who had recovered from COVID-19. The V call is TRBV27, the J call TRBJ2-7, with 9 nucleotides matching TRBD1. The sequencing input was PBMCs or T cells enriched from blood (not recorded which). CDR3 protein: CATAGQGPHEQYF. The CDR3 bases are TGTGCCACTGCGGGACAGGGCCCCCACGAGCAGTACTTC.